These 32 T cell receptor beta chains came from one sample sequenced in a study of blood T cells in healthy people across ages. For the second PCR, which ran for about 6 to 12 cycles, a sample-barcoded 5' primer and a J-beta primer mix were used. MiXCR, applied by TCRdb to the 5' RACE reads, yields one record per CDR3 protein. Found here are hundreds of thousands of distinct CDR3 sequences, around 25% of them singletons; the top ten hold 9.4%. This sample also appeared in a second study, on T cells of mothers and their children.

Sample: blood. These receptors came from a boy aged 5-17 years in good health.

There are a few counts of this clonotype. V usage is TRBV29-1 and J usage is TRBJ2-5; 8 bases map to TRBD1. Germline V gives CDR1 SQVTM, CDR2 ANQGSEA. J lost 5 bases, V lost 3 bases, and 5 bases had no gene match. This CDR3 is 13 amino acids long. As DNA, the CDR3 is TGCAGCGTTGACCCAGGGGGCAGGGAGACCCAGTACTTC. It codes for CSVDPGGRETQYF. The full variable domain, completed using reference TRBV29-1 and TRBJ2-5, is SAVISQKPSRDICQRGTSLTIQCQVDSQVTMMFWYRQQPGQSLTLIATANQGSEATYESGFVIDKFPISRPNLTFSTLTVSNMSPEDSSIYLCSVDPGGRETQYFGPGTRLLVL.

This clonotype was observed once. This chain joins TRBV12-3 or TRBV12-4 and TRBJ2-1; a possible D gene is TRBD1 (5 bases). Trimming left V 1 base short and J 7 bases short, with 17 bases between. The CDR3 runs to 16 residues. The CDR3 reads CASSLVGPTAGNEQFF. The CDR3 DNA is TGTGCCAGCAGTTTAGTAGGGCCTACAGCAGGGAATGAGCAGTTCTTC.

In DNA, the CDR3 is TGTGCCAGCAGCTATACACCGAACACTGAAGCTTTCTTT. Amino acids: CASSYTPNTEAFF. The V and J genes are TRBV7-2 and TRBJ1-1, with unresolved D. The germline V and J ends were trimmed by 4 bases and 1 base, with 7 bases remaining between them. The CDR3 extends over 13 amino acids. CDR1 is SGHTA, CDR2 FQGNSA, per germline.

V usage is TRBV4-1 and J usage is TRBJ1-2; D not certain. Looked up from germline, CDR1 is MGHRA and CDR2 is YSYEKL. The CDR3 contains 13 residues. V lost 1 base to trimming and J lost 5 bases, with 8 bases between them. CDR3 nucleotides: TGCGCCAGCAGCCAAGCTCCCCTGTATGGCTACACCTTC. Protein: CASSQAPLYGYTF.

This chain links TRBV20-1 with TRBJ2-1, with 14 bases identical to TRBD2. Looked up from germline, CDR1 is DFQATT and CDR2 is SNEGSKA (reference sequence). The trim removed 0 bases at V and 2 bases at J, leaving 9 bases unmatched. The CDR3 length is 19 residues. The CDR3 protein is CSARDAPTSGRAAYNEQFF. The DNA of the CDR3 is TGCAGTGCTAGAGATGCCCCGACTAGCGGGAGGGCTGCCTACAATGAGCAGTTCTTC.

V is TRBV6-6 and J is TRBJ2-1; unclear D gene. Between the trimmed V and J ends, which lost 5 bases and 4 bases, there was a span of 9 bases. CDR3 length equals 13 residues. CDR1 MNHNY and CDR2 SVGAGI come from the germline V gene (reference sequence). CDR3 nucleotide sequence: TGTGCCAGCAGTCGGACCCGTTACAATGAGCAGTTCTTC. It encodes CASSRTRYNEQFF.

This clonotype was picked up a small number of times. J is TRBJ2-1 and V is TRBV28; 7 bases line up with TRBD2. CDR3 length: 15 amino acids. Germline-derived CDR1 and CDR2 are MDHEN and SYDVKM. The J segment lost 5 bases and the V segment lost 3 bases, leaving 7 bases of the junction unmatched. CDR3 sequence: CASSFPGTINNEQFF. DNA for the CDR3: TGTGCCAGCAGTTTCCCCGGGACTATAAACAATGAGCAGTTCTTC.

This chain links TRBV3-1 with TRBJ1-1, with 7 bases matching TRBD1. This CDR3 has 15 amino acids. Germline values: CDR1 LGHDT, CDR2 YNNKEL (reference sequence). V gave up 0 bases and J gave up 4 bases; unmatched junction bases: 5. CDR3: CASSQDEPGGTEAFF. In nucleotides, the CDR3 is TGTGCCAGCAGCCAAGATGAGCCAGGGGGCACTGAAGCTTTCTTT. Combining the CDR3 with reference TRBV3-1 and TRBJ1-1 gives the whole variable domain DTAVSQTPKYLVTQMGNDKSIKCEQNLGHDTMYWYKQDSKKFLKIMFSYNNKELIINETVPNRFSPKSPDKAHLNLHINSLELGDSAVYFCASSQDEPGGTEAFFGQGTRLTVV.

V gene TRBV14 combines with J gene TRBJ2-3, with D possibly being TRBD2 (5 bases). Germline CDR1 SGHDN, CDR2 FVKESK. Trimming pared 6 bases from V and 6 bases from J, leaving 16 bases between. There are 14 residues in the CDR3. CDR3 coding DNA: TGTGCCAGCAGTCTGGACGGTACGGGGGATACGCAGTATTTT. It specifies CASSLDGTGDTQYF.

This clonotype turned up a few times. The V call is TRBV29-1, the J call TRBJ2-5; D remains ambiguous. Looked up from germline, CDR1 is SQVTM and CDR2 is ANQGSEA. Trimming removed 1 base at V and 2 bases at J, with 8 bases between. This CDR3 comprises 13 residues. CDR3 coding DNA: TGCAGCGTTGAAGTCGGCGAGCAAGAGACCCAGTACTTC. Translating it yields CSVEVGEQETQYF. Full variable domain (outside the CDR3, taken from reference TRBV29-1 and TRBJ2-5): SAVISQKPSRDICQRGTSLTIQCQVDSQVTMMFWYRQQPGQSLTLIATANQGSEATYESGFVIDKFPISRPNLTFSTLTVSNMSPEDSSIYLCSVEVGEQETQYFGPGTRLLVL.

The chain carries TRBV9 and TRBJ2-3; D remains ambiguous. Between the trimmed V and J ends, which lost 3 bases and 0 bases, there was a span of 23 bases. CDR3 size: 19 residues. CDR1 SGDLS and CDR2 YYNGEE come from the germline V gene. CDR3 coding DNA: TGTGCCAGCAGCGAGCCCGGACCGGATTCAGGTCTTAGCACAGATACGCAGTATTTT. It translates to CASSEPGPDSGLSTDTQYF.

The chain links TRBV20-1 to TRBJ2-5, with a tentative D call TRBD1 (5 bases). V lost 5 bases, J lost 4 bases, and 17 bases lay in between. CDR1 is DFQATT and CDR2 is SNEGSKA in the germline V gene (reference sequence). CDR3 size: 14 residues. CDR3 DNA: TGCAGTGCTCCCCGCGGTGGGGCCGGAGAGACCCAGTACTTC. This translates into CSAPRGGAGETQYF.

The rearrangement links TRBV20-1 to TRBJ2-5, with 12 bases aligning to TRBD2. CDR3 length: 15 residues. From germline, CDR1 is DFQATT and CDR2 SNEGSKA (reference sequence). The V gene end was trimmed by 6 bases and the J gene end by 4 bases; junction bases not matched to a gene: 9. The CDR3 sequence is CSALAGGGRGETQYF. The CDR3 DNA sequence: TGCAGTGCCCTAGCGGGAGGGGGGCGAGGAGAGACCCAGTACTTC.

This clonotype was detected only a few times. The chain uses TRBV11-2 and TRBJ2-7; possibly TRBD1 for D (6 bases). Between the trimmed V and J ends, which lost 5 bases and 3 bases, there was a span of 11 bases. Germline V gene sequence: CDR1 SGHAT, CDR2 FQNNGV. The CDR3 consists of 13 residues. The CDR3 sequence is CASSHGQLYEQYF. CDR3 DNA: TGTGCCAGCAGCCACGGACAGCTCTACGAGCAGTACTTC.

This clonotype was seen a few times. This rearrangement joins TRBV7-3 to TRBJ2-5; TRBD1 matches at 7 bases. The DNA end is a closer match to TRBJ2-1, so the J assignment may be wrong. CDR1 is SGHTA, CDR2 FQGTGA, per germline. The CDR3 contains 22 residues. The DNA for the CDR3 is TGTGCCAGCAGCTTATTAGGGGGCGCCCCGACGGAAGGCCGGGCCCCCTACAATGAGCAGTTCTTC. Residues: CASSLLGGAPTEGRAPYNEQFF.

As concerns this clonotype: This is likely a read error, given that the CDR3 carries no conserved phenylalanine or tryptophan at its end. The chain has TRBV4-1 and TRBJ2-5; tentatively, D is TRBD1 (7 bases). Germline V gene sequence: CDR1 MGHRA, CDR2 YSYEKL. The CDR3 totals 16 residues. Trimming took off 2 bases at V and 6 bases at J, with 19 bases between the two ends. CDR3 sequence: CASSQSATQGGKTQYL. The DNA of the CDR3 is TGCGCCAGCAGCCAATCCGCGACCCAGGGGGGAAAGACCCAGTACCTC.

The V call is TRBV7-9, the J call TRBJ2-1; D is ambiguous. V was shortened by 4 bases and J by 8 bases, with 12 bases between the two germline ends. Germline CDR1 is SEHNR and CDR2 is FQNEAQ (reference sequence). The CDR3 is 13 residues long. The CDR3 bases are TGTGCCAGCAGCTCCCCGATGGTGGATGAGCAGTTCTTC. Protein sequence: CASSSPMVDEQFF.

This clonotype was observed a handful of times. The chain joins TRBV10-3 to TRBJ2-5; the match to TRBD2 covers 8 bases. Judging by the DNA end, TRBJ2-7 fits better; the J call may be wrong. This CDR3 is built from 14 residues. CDR1 and CDR2 from the germline V gene are ENHRY and SYGVKD. CDR3: CAIKEAGGVYEQYF. CDR3 coding DNA: TGTGCCATCAAGGAGGCGGGAGGAGTCTACGAGCAGTACTTC.

This clonotype showed up just a few times. The J gene is TRBJ2-3, the V gene TRBV13; no clear D gene. V lost 1 base, J lost 4 bases, and 6 bases lay in between. There are 13 residues in the CDR3. CDR1 and CDR2 (germline): PRHDT, FYEKMQ (reference sequence). The CDR3 is CASSLESADTQYF. CDR3 bases: TGTGCCAGCAGCTTAGAAAGCGCAGATACGCAGTATTTT.

V gene TRBV29-1 combines with J gene TRBJ2-1; D unclear. CDR1 and CDR2 from the germline V gene are SQVTM and ANQGSEA. The CDR3 spans 16 residues. Trimming cost V 6 bases and J 1 base, with 19 bases left between them. The CDR3 region is CSVLLRSLTSYNEQFF. CDR3 nucleotide sequence: TGCAGCGTCCTCCTAAGGTCACTTACTTCCTACAATGAGCAGTTCTTC.

The table lists this clonotype with a few counts. This chain uses TRBV29-1 with TRBJ2-2; 10 bases map to TRBD2. Looked up from germline, CDR1 is SQVTM and CDR2 is ANQGSEA. V shed 7 bases and J 6 bases; nucleotides not matched to a gene: 8. CDR3 length: 14 amino acids. For the CDR3, the DNA is TGCAGCGCAGAGCGGGGGGGCAACGCCGGGGAGCTGTTTTTT. This gives the protein CSAERGGNAGELFF.

The chain is built from TRBV6-1 and TRBJ2-5; D is possibly TRBD1 or TRBD2 (5 bases each). V was cut by 6 bases and J by 7 bases, with 15 bases left in between. The V gene's germline CDR1 is MNHNS and CDR2 SASEGT. The CDR3 loop spans 13 amino acids. The CDR3 coding sequence is TGTGCCAGCAGACGGGACGGTCTTGGGACCCAGTACTTC. This gives the protein CASRRDGLGTQYF.

The chain couples TRBV28 to TRBJ2-3, with D perhaps matching TRBD2 (5 bases). V dropped 8 bases and J dropped 8 bases, with 8 bases sitting between them. Germline CDR1 MDHEN, CDR2 SYDVKM. CDR3 length equals 10 residues. DNA of the CDR3: TGTGCCAGCGGGGAGTCTACGCAGTATTTT. Translating it yields CASGESTQYF.

This clonotype was seen more than once but under ten times. This sequence joins TRBV7-2 and TRBJ2-7; D is possibly TRBD1 (6 bases). Trimming cost V 5 bases and J 9 bases, with 17 bases left between them. Germline V gene data show CDR1 as SGHTA and CDR2 as FQGNSA. The length of the CDR3 is 13 residues. The CDR3 DNA sequence: TGTGCCAGCAGCGGAAAGGTACAGGGCCGGCAGTACTTC. The encoded protein is CASSGKVQGRQYF.

The V call is TRBV7-9, the J call TRBJ2-5; D is possibly TRBD2 (5 bases). V was cut by 5 bases and J by 4 bases, with 11 bases left in between. CDR1 and CDR2 (germline): SEHNR, FQNEAQ (reference sequence). The CDR3 sequence is 13 residues long. CDR3 amino acids: CASSPGLRETQYF. The CDR3 DNA follows: TGTGCCAGCAGCCCGGGGTTAAGAGAGACCCAGTACTTC.

The V gene is TRBV18, the J gene TRBJ1-1, with D possibly TRBD1 on 5 matching bases. Germline V gene sequence: CDR1 KGHSH, CDR2 LQKENI. Trimming stripped 2 bases from V and 5 bases from J, with 12 bases between. The CDR3 spans 14 residues. CDR3 sequence reads: CASSPVQGGTEAFF. The CDR3 nucleotides read TGTGCCAGCTCACCAGTCCAGGGTGGTACTGAAGCTTTCTTT.

This clonotype was seen a few times. One end of the junction does not line up with germline, which may come from a read error. This chain joins TRBV4-3 and TRBJ2-1; D is undetermined. Germline V lookup: CDR1 LGHNA, CDR2 YSLEER. This CDR3 has 16 residues. DNA of the CDR3: TGCGTCAGCAGCCAAGCTCCCTTGGACCGGAGCAATGAGCAGTTCTTC. Translating it yields CVSSQAPLDRSNEQFF.

J is TRBJ2-5 and V is TRBV20-1, with 10 bases lining up with TRBD2. Gene TRBJ2-1 matches the end of the DNA better, so the J call may be wrong. The V gene's germline CDR1 is DFQATT and CDR2 SNEGSKA (reference sequence). This CDR3 has 15 amino acids. The CDR3 DNA follows: TGCAGTGCCAGCCGTGGCCTAGCGGGAGAGGTTGAGCAGTTCTTC. Translation: CSASRGLAGEVEQFF.

This clonotype was counted between two and nine times. The chain recombines TRBV6-1 with TRBJ2-3; 9 bases match TRBD2. The J segment lost 2 bases and the V segment lost 2 bases, leaving 5 bases of the junction unmatched. The germline CDR1 and CDR2 sequences are MNHNS and SASEGT. This CDR3 comprises 16 residues. The CDR3 DNA reads as TGTGCCAGCAGTGAATTGCGGGGGGGTGCCACAGATACGCAGTATTTT. Its translation is CASSELRGGATDTQYF.

There are a few counts of this clonotype. The chain joins TRBV19 to TRBJ2-7; no clear D gene. Germline V gene data show CDR1 as LNHDA and CDR2 as SQIVND (reference sequence). This CDR3 region has 15 residues. Trimming removed 1 base at V and 0 bases at J, with 10 bases between. Written as DNA, the CDR3 is TGTGCCAGTAGTATAGCCGGCTCGAGCTCCTACGAGCAGTACTTC. As protein: CASSIAGSSSYEQYF.

In its sample, this clonotype was seen a few times. This chain connects TRBV20-1 to TRBJ1-4, with D possibly being TRBD1 (6 bases). Germline V gene lookup returns CDR1 DFQATT and CDR2 SNEGSKA (reference sequence). This CDR3 comprises 15 residues. V was cut by 5 bases and J by 6 bases, with 19 bases left in between. DNA of the CDR3: TGCAGTGCTGGGGACATGCGGCTAGGGGATGAAAAACTGTTTTTT. This codes for CSAGDMRLGDEKLFF.

The table lists this clonotype with a few counts. This rearrangement joins TRBV20-1 to TRBJ2-3; unclear D gene. Germline V gene data show CDR1 as DFQATT and CDR2 as SNEGSKA (reference sequence). V lost 0 bases and J lost 0, with 7 bases in between. The CDR3 is 14 amino acids. CDR3 region: CSARDLFSTDTQYF. CDR3 sequence (DNA): TGCAGTGCTAGAGATTTATTTAGCACAGATACGCAGTATTTT.